A single sample gave rise to the 26 T cell receptor beta chains below, sequenced in a study of blood T cell repertoires in COVID-19. Some clones are missing from TCRdb's copy, which holds only in-frame ones; the method was immunoSEQ multiplex PCR. The table records about 110,000 clones, 70% to 80% of them present only once. Sequenced material: peripheral blood. All receptors derive from a woman aged 60-75 years with acute or convalescent COVID-19.

The gene calls are TRBV27 and TRBJ1-2; 8 nucleotides align to TRBD1. Trimming at V came to 3 bases and at J to 7 bases, leaving 10 bases not matched to a gene. This CDR3 comprises 15 residues. CDR1 and CDR2 (germline): MNHEY, SMNVEV (reference sequence). CDR3 region: CASSFSAGGAGGYTF. The CDR3 nucleotides read TGTGCCAGCAGTTTTTCGGCAGGGGGCGCGGGTGGCTACACCTTC.

The rearrangement uses TRBV5-1 and TRBJ2-7, with 10 bases identical to TRBD2. Germline V CDR1 and CDR2: SGHRS, YFSETQ. There are 16 residues in the CDR3. V gave up 5 bases and J gave up 0 bases; unmatched junction bases: 8. The CDR3 loop reads CASSTAGGRSSYEQYF. CDR3 bases: TGCGCCAGCAGTACAGCGGGGGGGAGGAGCTCCTACGAGCAGTACTTC.

The chain links TRBV2 to TRBJ1-2, with D maybe TRBD1 (6 bases). The CDR3 covers 13 residues. Germline values: CDR1 SNHLY, CDR2 FYNNEI. Trimming pared 7 bases from V and 0 bases from J, leaving 9 bases between. The CDR3 DNA reads TGTGCCAGCACCGGACAGCCTAACTATGGCTACACCTTC. Its translation: CASTGQPNYGYTF.

This chain connects TRBV18 to TRBJ2-7; 8 bases match TRBD1. CDR1 and CDR2 (germline): KGHSH, LQKENI. The length of the CDR3 is 15 residues. With V trimmed by 5 bases and J by 3 bases, 9 bases remained unmatched. CDR3 in amino acids: CASSSGQGGIYEQYF. Written as DNA, the CDR3 is TGTGCCAGCTCATCCGGACAGGGTGGAATCTACGAGCAGTACTTC. Looking up the rest from reference TRBV18 and TRBJ2-7 gives the full variable domain: NAGVMQNPRHLVRRRGQEARLRCSPMKGHSHVYWYRQLPEEGLKFMVYLQKENIIDESGMPKERFSAEFPKEGPSILRIQQVVRGDSAAYFCASSSGQGGIYEQYFGPGTRLTVT.

This sequence joins TRBV7-3 and TRBJ2-2, with 8 nucleotides matching TRBD1. This CDR3 has 14 amino acids. The V gene end was trimmed by 5 bases and the J gene end by 5 bases; junction bases not matched to a gene: 4. Germline assignment: CDR1 SGHTA and CDR2 FQGTGA. In nucleotides, the CDR3 is TGTGCCAGCAGCCCAGGGGGCGTTACCGGGGAGCTGTTTTTT. Protein sequence: CASSPGGVTGELFF.

J is TRBJ1-3 and V is TRBV25-1; D is unresolved. Trimming pared 3 bases from V and 0 bases from J, leaving 9 bases between. Germline values: CDR1 MGHDK, CDR2 SYGVNS. CDR3 length equals 15 residues. In DNA, the CDR3 is TGTGCCAGCAGTGACAGCGGTAGCTCTGGAAACACCATATATTTT. As protein: CASSDSGSSGNTIYF. The complete variable domain, with remaining parts taken from reference TRBV25-1 and TRBJ1-3, reads EADIYQTPRYLVIGTGKKITLECSQTMGHDKMYWYQQDPGMELHLIHYSYGVNSTEKGDLSSESTVSRIRTEHFPLTLESARPSHTSQYLCASSDSGSSGNTIYFGEGSWLTVV.

This rearrangement joins TRBV19 to TRBJ1-1; possible D gene TRBD1, 6 bases. V lost 1 base to trimming and J lost 7 bases, with 13 bases between them. The CDR3 sequence is 14 residues long. Looked up from germline, CDR1 is LNHDA and CDR2 is SQIVND (reference sequence). CDR3 residues: CASSIVGATYEAFF. Written as DNA, the CDR3 is TGTGCCAGTAGTATAGTGGGGGCCACATATGAAGCTTTCTTT.

This clone was observed at least ten times. The CDR3 DNA sequence: TGTGCCAGCTCACCAGGTAGCCCCGAAACTAATGAAAAACTGTTTTTT. Its protein product is CASSPGSPETNEKLFF. The V and J genes are TRBV18 and TRBJ1-4, with unresolved D. Germline V gives CDR1 KGHSH, CDR2 LQKENI. V lost 2 bases and J lost 1, with 11 bases in between. The length of the CDR3 is 16 residues.

The CDR3 sequence: CASRLDSPNQPQHF. CDR3 nucleotide sequence: TGTGCCAGCCGACTGGACAGCCCGAATCAGCCCCAGCATTTT. The rearrangement links TRBV2 to TRBJ1-5; TRBD1 might be the D (6 bases). There are 14 residues in the CDR3. The germline CDR1 and CDR2 sequences are SNHLY and FYNNEI. V lost 8 bases, J lost 4 bases, and 15 bases lay in between.

V usage is TRBV28 and J usage is TRBJ1-5, with a tentative D call TRBD1 (5 bases). CDR1 MDHEN and CDR2 SYDVKM come from the germline V gene. Trimming took 5 bases from V and 2 from J, leaving 16 bases between them. The CDR3 is 16 amino acids. CDR3 residues: CASSLTGLGGNQPQHF. CDR3 sequence (DNA): TGTGCCAGCAGTCTGACGGGACTCGGGGGCAATCAGCCCCAGCATTTT.

The chain recombines TRBV6-5 with TRBJ1-5, with D maybe TRBD1 (6 bases). Germline V gene sequence: CDR1 MNHEY, CDR2 SVGAGI. CDR3 length: 15 residues. Between the trimmed V and J ends, which lost 5 bases and 12 bases, there was a span of 23 bases. The CDR3 loop is CASSRGVDSPGRQHF. CDR3 in DNA: TGTGCCAGCAGTCGAGGAGTGGACAGCCCCGGGCGCCAGCATTTT.

The table lists this clone with many counts. The chain recombines TRBV5-1 with TRBJ2-1; D is undetermined. Germline assignment: CDR1 SGHRS and CDR2 YFSETQ. The CDR3 spans 16 residues. V was cut by 3 bases and J by 10 bases, with 23 bases left in between. The CDR3: CASSSRLADLYREQFF. As DNA, the CDR3 is TGCGCCAGCAGCTCCCGATTAGCTGACTTATACCGGGAGCAGTTCTTC.

The V gene is TRBV2, the J gene TRBJ1-2, with D maybe TRBD1 (5 bases). The CDR3 contains 13 residues. Germline CDR1 SNHLY, CDR2 FYNNEI. The ends were cut back, 7 bases at V and 2 bases at J, with 11 bases in the middle. The CDR3 nucleotides read TGTGCCAGCACCGGCCCAGGGAACTATGGCTACACCTTC. It encodes CASTGPGNYGYTF.

The chain recombines TRBV9 with TRBJ1-6; 7 bases line up with TRBD1. V lost 3 bases to trimming and J lost 8 bases; unmatched junction nucleotides: 5. Germline lookup yields CDR1 SGDLS and CDR2 YYNGEE. CDR3 size: 14 residues. The CDR3 DNA reads as TGTGCCAGCAGCGAGACAGGGACCGATTCACCCCTCCACTTT. Its protein is CASSETGTDSPLHF.

The V call is TRBV23-1, the J call TRBJ1-6; TRBD1 agrees at 9 bases. TRBV23-1 has ORF status, its function being uncertain. This CDR3 is built from 15 residues. Germline trimming cut 4 bases from V and 7 bases from J; bases unmatched to any gene: 5. CDR3 sequence reads: CASSRGTGKNSPLHF. The CDR3 region has the DNA TGCGCCAGCAGTCGCGGGACAGGGAAGAATTCACCCCTCCACTTT.

This chain joins TRBV4-1 and TRBJ2-5; D is possibly TRBD2 (5 bases). The CDR3 runs to 17 residues. V gave up 0 bases and J gave up 4 bases, with 18 bases separating them. Germline CDR1 and CDR2: MGHRA and YSYEKL. The CDR3 sequence: CASSQDPGEMGRETQYF. DNA of the CDR3: TGCGCCAGCAGCCAAGATCCTGGGGAGATGGGCCGAGAGACCCAGTACTTC.

This chain joins TRBV4-1 and TRBJ2-1, with TRBD1 matching 10 bases. This CDR3 contains 18 residues. Germline V gene sequence: CDR1 MGHRA, CDR2 YSYEKL. V shed 4 bases and J 0 bases; nucleotides not matched to a gene: 9. DNA for the CDR3: TGCGCCAGCAGCCCGGGACAGGGGACCCTCAGCTCCTACAATGAGCAGTTCTTC. Amino acid sequence: CASSPGQGTLSSYNEQFF.

The genes are TRBV21-1 and TRBJ1-1. TRBV21-1 is a documented pseudogene. This CDR3 has 15 residues. CDR3 bases: TGTGCCAGCAGCCCAATGAGTCGGGGAGGGACTGAAGCTTTCTTT. This gives the protein CASSPMSRGGTEAFF.

The chain joins TRBV27 to TRBJ2-7; perhaps TRBD1 as D (6 bases). CDR1 is MNHEY, CDR2 SMNVEV, per germline (reference sequence). CDR3 length equals 14 residues. V lost 5 bases and J lost 2, with 13 bases in between. The DNA for the CDR3 is TGTGCCAGCAGTCTCGACAGGAGCGCCTACGAGCAGTACTTC. This sequence encodes CASSLDRSAYEQYF.

This chain joins TRBV5-1 and TRBJ1-2; 9 bases align to TRBD1. Germline assignment: CDR1 SGHRS and CDR2 YFSETQ. Losses at the gene ends were 3 bases for V and 2 bases for J; bases not matched to a gene: 2. The CDR3 totals 14 residues. This chain's CDR3 is CASSSGQGNYGYTF. CDR3 nucleotides: TGCGCCAGCAGCTCGGGACAGGGCAACTATGGCTACACCTTC.

The rearrangement links TRBV9 to TRBJ1-4, with D maybe TRBD1 (6 bases). Trimming stripped 3 bases from V and 0 bases from J, with 9 bases between. Germline V CDR1 and CDR2: SGDLS, YYNGEE. The CDR3 covers 15 residues. This CDR3 reads CASSAGTTTNEKLFF. The CDR3 DNA sequence: TGTGCCAGCAGCGCAGGGACAACAACTAATGAAAAACTGTTTTTT.

The rearrangement uses TRBV11-2 and TRBJ1-2; D might be TRBD1 (5 bases). Germline V gives CDR1 SGHAT, CDR2 FQNNGV. The CDR3 runs 14 residues. Trimming took off 5 bases at V and 2 bases at J, with 12 bases between the two ends. The CDR3 nucleotides are TGTGCCAGCAGCCCGTTCGACAGAAACTATGGCTACACCTTC. This codes for CASSPFDRNYGYTF. The full variable domain, in which reference TRBV11-2 and TRBJ1-2 provide the parts outside the CDR3, is EAGVAQSPRYKIIEKRQSVAFWCNPISGHATLYWYQQILGQGPKLLIQFQNNGVVDDSQLPKDRFSAERLKGVDSTLKIQPAKLEDSAVYLCASSPFDRNYGYTFGSGTRLTVV.

This clone was counted a few times. This chain links TRBV2 with TRBJ2-1, with D unresolved. Looked up from germline, CDR1 is SNHLY and CDR2 is FYNNEI. The CDR3 spans 13 residues. V lost 7 bases, J lost 2 bases, and 9 bases lay in between. The CDR3 nucleotides are TGTGCCAGCATCATGGCCCCCTACAATGAGCAGTTCTTC. Encoded protein: CASIMAPYNEQFF.

The V gene is TRBV5-1, the J gene TRBJ1-5, with D perhaps matching TRBD1 (6 bases). Germline V CDR1 and CDR2: SGHRS, YFSETQ. The V end was cut by 1 base, the J end by 7 bases, with 12 bases between. The CDR3 totals 14 residues. The chain's CDR3 is CASSLRQGQQPQHF. The CDR3, as DNA: TGCGCCAGCAGCTTGAGGCAGGGGCAACAGCCCCAGCATTTT. Drawing the rest from reference TRBV5-1 and TRBJ1-5, the complete variable domain is KAGVTQTPRYLIKTRGQQVTLSCSPISGHRSVSWYQQTPGQGLQFLFEYFSETQRNKGNFPGRFSGRQFSNSRSEMNVSTLELGDSALYLCASSLRQGQQPQHFGDGTRLSIL.

This clone has just a few counts. The chain has TRBV24-1 and TRBJ2-7, with TRBD1 matching 7 bases. V lost 3 bases and J lost 2; bases outside the gene matches: 3. The germline V gene encodes CDR1 KGHDR and CDR2 SFDVKD. The CDR3 is 14 amino acids. The CDR3 DNA follows: TGTGCCACCAGTGATCCTGGGACAGCCTACGAGCAGTACTTC. Protein: CATSDPGTAYEQYF.

The chain joins TRBV19 to TRBJ2-1; a weak D match, TRBD1 (5 bases). CDR1 LNHDA and CDR2 SQIVND come from the germline V gene (reference sequence). Trimming pared 6 bases from V and 0 bases from J, leaving 9 bases between. This CDR3 is built from 14 residues. The CDR3 sequence: CASRIQGSYNEQFF. DNA for the CDR3: TGTGCCAGTAGGATTCAGGGCTCCTACAATGAGCAGTTCTTC.